This T cell receptor (beta chain) is from a study of cytomegalovirus exposure and HLA in healthy donors. Study-level background: The platform used for the approximately 130 validation repertoires matched that of the roughly 700 first-cohort repertoires, a later analysis reported.

This clone was detected once. Its matching antigen is unknown. Whole-study findings and limits: According to reports, the classifier identified cytomegalovirus status with high specificity and sensitivity. The listing of roughly 160 TCR beta chains classed them as cytomegalovirus-associated.

Germline V CDR1 and CDR2: SGDLS, YYNGEE. CDR3 length: 15 residues. V dropped 0 bases and J dropped 3; count of bases not matched to a gene: 1. Using immunoSEQ multiplex PCR, the repertoire was profiled, and TCRdb retains in-frame clones only, with some absent. In the table there are about 110,000 clones, approximately 90% of which are singletons. The specimen sequenced was PBMCs. This chain uses TRBV9 with TRBJ2-1, with 9 bases identical to TRBD2. This TCR derives from a woman aged 18-30 years in good health and CMV-seropositive. The DNA for the CDR3 is TGTGCCAGCAGCGTAGGGACTAGCGACTACAATGAGCAGTTCTTC. It yields the protein CASSVGTSDYNEQFF. The full variable domain, rest sourced from reference TRBV9 and TRBJ2-1, is DSGVTQTPKHLITATGQRVTLRCSPRSGDLSVYWYQQSLDQGLQFLIQYYNGEERAKGNILERFSAQQFPDLHSELNLSSLELGDSALYFCASSVGTSDYNEQFFGPGTRLTVL.